The clone carrying this T cell receptor beta chain was seen more than once but under ten times. The antigen remains undetermined. Germline assignment: CDR1 SGHRS and CDR2 YFSETQ. Trimming left V 4 bases short and J 4 bases short, with 11 bases between. This CDR3 has 13 residues. The data derive from a study of identical twins. Study outcomes and limitations: The models systematically underestimated how much out-of-frame TCR alpha was shared in monozygotic twins.

TCRdb itself ran the 5' RACE reads through MiXCR, one entry per CDR3 protein. The sample has 700,000 to 950,000 distinct CDR3 sequences; 9% to 15% are singletons. This sample was shared with a second study, whose subject was yellow fever vaccine responses in identical twins.

The specimen sequenced was PBMCs. The clonotype originates from a young woman in good health. The chain links TRBV5-1 to TRBJ1-1; a possible D gene is TRBD1 (5 bases). CDR3 sequence reads: CASSQLDSTEAFF. CDR3 coding DNA: TGCGCCAGCAGCCAACTAGACAGCACTGAAGCTTTCTTT.